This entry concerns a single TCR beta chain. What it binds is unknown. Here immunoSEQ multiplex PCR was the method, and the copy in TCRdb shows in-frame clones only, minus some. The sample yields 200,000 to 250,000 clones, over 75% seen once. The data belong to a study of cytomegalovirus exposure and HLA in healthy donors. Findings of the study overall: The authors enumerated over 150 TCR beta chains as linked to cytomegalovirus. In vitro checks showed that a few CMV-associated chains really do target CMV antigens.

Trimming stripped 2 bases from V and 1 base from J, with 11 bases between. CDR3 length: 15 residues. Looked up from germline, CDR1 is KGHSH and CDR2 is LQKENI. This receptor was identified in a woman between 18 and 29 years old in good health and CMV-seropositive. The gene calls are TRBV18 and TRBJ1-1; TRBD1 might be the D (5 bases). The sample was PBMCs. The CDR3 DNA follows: TGTGCCAGCTCACCAACCAGGGAACAGAACACTGAAGCTTTCTTT. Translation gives CASSPTREQNTEAFF.